This T cell receptor (beta chain) was profiled in a study of T cell clonality in common variable immunodeficiency. The protocol was immunoSEQ multiplex PCR, while the TCRdb copy is restricted to in-frame clones and leaves out a portion. The sample was found to contain 2,500 to 3,000 clones, and every one recurs. Study-wide findings and caveats: Compared with healthy controls, CVID subjects showed increased TCRbeta clonality, mostly in about a third. In common variable immunodeficiency, TCR beta chains reportedly carried fewer deletions and N-nucleotide insertions.

This clone ranks as medium-sized. Its cognate antigen is unknown. The CDR3 is cut off 3 residues early in the read; its end comes from the germline J gene. CDR1 and CDR2 from the germline V gene are DFQATT and SNEGSKA (reference sequence). This CDR3 has 14 amino acids. The clonotype comes from a human donor with common variable immunodeficiency. This rearrangement joins TRBV20-1 to TRBJ1-2; D possibly corresponds to TRBD1 (6 bases). Material: peripheral blood mononuclear cells. CDR3: CSARALQGIWGYTF. The sequenced part of the CDR3 DNA is TGCAGTGCTAGAGCGTTACAGGGTATTTGGGGC.